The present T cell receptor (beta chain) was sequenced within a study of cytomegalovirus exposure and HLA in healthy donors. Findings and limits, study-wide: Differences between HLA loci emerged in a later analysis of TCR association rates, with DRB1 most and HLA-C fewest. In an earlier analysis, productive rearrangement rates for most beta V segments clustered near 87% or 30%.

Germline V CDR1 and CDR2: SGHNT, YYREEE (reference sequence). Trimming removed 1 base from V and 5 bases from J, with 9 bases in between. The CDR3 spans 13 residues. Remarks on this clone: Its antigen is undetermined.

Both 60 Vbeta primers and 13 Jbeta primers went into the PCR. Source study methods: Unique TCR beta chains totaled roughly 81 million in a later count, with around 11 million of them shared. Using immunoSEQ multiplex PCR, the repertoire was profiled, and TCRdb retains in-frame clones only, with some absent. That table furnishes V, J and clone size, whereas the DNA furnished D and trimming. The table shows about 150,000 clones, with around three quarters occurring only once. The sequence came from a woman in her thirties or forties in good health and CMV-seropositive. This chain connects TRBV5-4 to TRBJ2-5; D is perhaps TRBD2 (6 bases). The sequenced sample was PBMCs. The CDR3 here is CASSLWAGETQYF. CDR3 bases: TGTGCCAGCAGCTTGTGGGCGGGGGAGACCCAGTACTTC.